This TCR beta chain was identified in a study of cytomegalovirus exposure and HLA in healthy donors (dated by TCRdb to about 2017). For the study in its entirety: According to a later analysis, the roughly 130 validation repertoires were produced on the same platform as the approximately 610 repertoires of the first cohort. The study aimed to test whether signatures of past pathogen exposure could be identified by cataloging public T cell receptors. In addition to the first cohort of about 650 subjects, a separate validation cohort of approximately 130 different subjects was used. The study combined high-throughput TCR immunosequencing, statistical association of individual TCRs with disease status, and machine learning to predict cytomegalovirus infection status. Overall study outcomes, separate from this receptor: In the study, 150 to 200 TCR beta chains were listed as associated with cytomegalovirus. Cytomegalovirus status was reported to be diagnosed by the classifier with high specificity and sensitivity in both the original and validation cohorts. According to the authors, the approach could potentially be generalized to other disease states and immunological phenotypes. Subsequent analysis determined that TCRs grouped into clusters in the first cohort also showed a tendency toward co-occurrence across the 130 or so validation repertoires, and 94% of cluster scores exceeded 0. Three of the identified cytomegalovirus-associated TCR beta chains were confirmed in vitro to be specific for cytomegalovirus antigens. A later analysis lacked HLA typing for the validation cohort, so it scored co-occurrence in that cohort across all 120 repertoires. While some public TCRs were present in many individuals, most TCR sequences turned up only very rarely across donors.

With respect to this clone: What this receptor recognizes is not known. No much larger clone exists at a distance of one base, and base qualities are not known.

The germline V gene provides CDR1 SGHDT and CDR2 YYEEEE. There are 13 amino acids in the CDR3, from cysteine to phenylalanine inclusive. The only DNA kept is the CDR3, 39 bases in frame from the first base. The junction carries 7 bases between V and J, which are trimmed by 0 bases and 3 bases respectively. Donors formed part of the validation cohort, which comprised about 130 subjects and was distinct from the first cohort of several hundred subjects. Library prep was done by the immunoSEQ multiplex PCR assay. On the authors' methods: A statistical classification framework was built to diagnose cytomegalovirus status from the catalog of TCR beta chain sequences. TCRdb provides this immuneACCESS table in a form limited to in-frame rearrangements. Some clones are lacking; in checked studies, under half of them reflect an unresolved V gene, and why the rest are absent is not known. The V and J calls and clone size were taken over from that table, and D and trimming were inferred from the DNA. In all, the sample holds approximately 98,000 clones, and around 95% of those were seen once. Roughly 0.66% of the sample belongs to the ten largest clones.

The chain is made from TRBV5-6 and TRBJ2-7, with TRBD1 as a weak D call on 5 bases. The specimen was PBMCs. This receptor was obtained from a young woman in good health and CMV-seronegative. This receptor has the CDR3 CASSLAGIYEQYF. Here is the DNA: TGTGCCAGCAGCTTGGCAGGGATCTACGAGCAGTACTTC.